This T cell receptor beta chain was identified during a study of metastatic and nonmetastatic thyroid tumors. Each patient came to thyroid surgery without any prior treatment (of any kind). Germline lookup yields CDR1 SGHTA and CDR2 FQGNSA. This CDR3 has 20 residues. The V segment lost 2 bases and the J segment 0 bases; nucleotides outside the gene matches: 15. TCRdb re-clonotyped the PCR reads through MiXCR. Seen here are roughly 83,000 clones, under 15% observed once, and the top ten hold 3.6%. Sequenced sample: blood. The clonotype originates from a female donor with papillary thyroid cancer or a benign thyroid nodule (not recorded which). Some clones in this sample may be carry-over from other donors' samples. This chain joins TRBV7-2 and TRBJ2-2; 7 bases are shared with TRBD2. The CDR3 nucleotides read TGTGCCAGCAGCTTACCCCGGGGAGTAGCGGGCCAAACGAACACCGGGGAGCTGTTTTTT. Encoded protein: CASSLPRGVAGQTNTGELFF.